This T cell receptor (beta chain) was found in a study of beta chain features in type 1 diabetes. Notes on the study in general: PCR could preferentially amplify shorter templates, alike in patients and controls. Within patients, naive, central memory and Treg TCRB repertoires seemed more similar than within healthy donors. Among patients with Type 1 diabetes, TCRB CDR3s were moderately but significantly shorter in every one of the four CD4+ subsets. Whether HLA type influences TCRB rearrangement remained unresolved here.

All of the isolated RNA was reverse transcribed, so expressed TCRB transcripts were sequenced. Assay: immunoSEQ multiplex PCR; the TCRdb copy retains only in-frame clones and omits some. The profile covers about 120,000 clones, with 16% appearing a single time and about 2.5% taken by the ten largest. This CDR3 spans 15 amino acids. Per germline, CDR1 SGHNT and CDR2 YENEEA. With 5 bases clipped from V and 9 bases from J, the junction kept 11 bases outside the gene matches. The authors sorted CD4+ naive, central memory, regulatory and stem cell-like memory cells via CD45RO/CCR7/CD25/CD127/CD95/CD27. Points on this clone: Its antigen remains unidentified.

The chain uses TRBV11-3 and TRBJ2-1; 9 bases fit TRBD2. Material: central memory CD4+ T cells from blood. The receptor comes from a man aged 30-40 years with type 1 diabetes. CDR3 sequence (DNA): TGTGCCAGCAGCCCCAAGAGCGGGGGGAGTGGTGAGCAGTTCTTC. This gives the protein CASSPKSGGSGEQFF. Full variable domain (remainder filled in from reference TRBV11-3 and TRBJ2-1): EAGVVQSPRYKIIEKKQPVAFWCNPISGHNTLYWYLQNLGQGPELLIRYENEEAVDDSQLPKDRFSAERLKGVDSTLKIQPAELGDSAVYLCASSPKSGGSGEQFFGPGTRLTVL.